This is a list of T cell receptor beta chains from one sample in a study of post-analysis software for immune sequencing data. TCRdb redid the calling of the PCR reads with MiXCR, one entry per CDR3 protein. The data contain around 400,000 distinct CDR3 sequences, 39% of them seen just once; the ten biggest clones take up 7.5% to 8.5%. The specimen sequenced was blood. All receptors come from a girl aged 2-10 years with multiple sclerosis. Each CDR3 is given with its conserved first and last residue. The D gene is left open where the match is weak. Rows may omit the clone size; those that give it use once, few, many or a size class.

J: TRBJ2-5
size: -
D: -
V: TRBV10-3
DNA: TGTGCCATCAGTGTCGTGGGGGGCCAAGAGACCCAGTACTTC
CDR3: CAISVVGGQETQYF

J: TRBJ2-7
size: -
D: TRBD1
V: TRBV28
DNA: TGTGCCAGCAGAAGCGGGACAGGGGAATACTACGAGCAGTACTTC
CDR3: CASRSGTGEYYEQYF

J: TRBJ1-5
size: few
D: -
V: TRBV27
DNA: TGTGCCAGCAGTTTAGGTCTGGAGGGTCAGCCCCAGCATTTT
CDR3: CASSLGLEGQPQHF

J: TRBJ2-3
size: once
D: TRBD2
V: TRBV9
DNA: TGTGCCAGCAGCGTAGTAGCGGGGGCTAGCACAGATACGCAGTATTTT
CDR3: CASSVVAGASTDTQYF

J: TRBJ2-7
size: -
D: TRBD1
V: TRBV13
DNA: TGTGCCAGCAGCCAGATCGTGGGCGGGACAGGTGTCTACGAGCAGTACTTC
CDR3: CASSQIVGGTGVYEQYF

J: TRBJ2-7
size: -
D: TRBD2
V: TRBV20-1
DNA: TGCAGTGCTAGAGAGGCAGCGGGGGGGGGATACGAGCAGTACTTC
CDR3: CSAREAAGGGYEQYF

J: TRBJ2-3
size: -
D: TRBD2
V: TRBV20-1
DNA: TGCAGTGCTAGTGGCGCTAGCGGGGCCCCAGATACGCAGTATTTT
CDR3: CSASGASGAPDTQYF

J: TRBJ2-1
size: -
D: TRBD2
V: TRBV12-3/TRBV12-4
DNA: TGTGCCAGCAGTTTCCCGGGGGGGGAGCAGTTCTTC
CDR3: CASSFPGGEQFF

J: TRBJ1-5
size: few
D: -
V: TRBV7-2
DNA: TGTGCCAGCAGTATACGTCAGGGCCCTCAGCCCCAGCATTTT
CDR3: CASSIRQGPQPQHF

J: TRBJ2-1
size: -
D: -
V: TRBV3-1
DNA: TGTGCCAGCAGCCAAGTAGTCGGTGTAAATGAGCAGTTCTTC
CDR3: CASSQVVGVNEQFF

J: TRBJ1-4
size: -
D: TRBD1
V: TRBV4-1
DNA: TGCGCCAGCAGCCACACCGGGACAGGGGGTGAAAAACTGTTTTTT
CDR3: CASSHTGTGGEKLFF

J: TRBJ1-5
size: -
D: TRBD1
V: TRBV28
DNA: TGTGCCAGCAGCGGGGGGACAGATAATCAGCCCCAGCATTTT
CDR3: CASSGGTDNQPQHF

J: TRBJ2-1
size: -
D: TRBD2
V: TRBV20-1
DNA: TGCAGTGCTAGAGCGGTTGGGTCTAGCGGGGGGTTGGAGAATGAGCAGTTCTTC
CDR3: CSARAVGSSGGLENEQFF

J: TRBJ1-2
size: -
D: -
V: TRBV9
DNA: TGTGCCAGCAGCGTAGGAGGGGGGGGCTCTTCGGGCGGCTACACCTTC
CDR3: CASSVGGGGSSGGYTF

J: TRBJ2-5
size: -
D: TRBD1
V: TRBV20-1
DNA: TGCAGTGCTCGACAGGGAATGAGAGAGACCCAGTACTTC
CDR3: CSARQGMRETQYF

J: TRBJ1-2
size: few
D: -
V: TRBV6-5
DNA: TGTGCCAGCCAGCAGGGAGGCGAAGACAGCTATGGCTACACCTTC
CDR3: CASQQGGEDSYGYTF

J: TRBJ2-1
size: -
D: -
V: TRBV6-2/TRBV6-3
DNA: TGTGCCAGCAGGACGAAATTTCCCGCTCGCAATGAGCAGTTCTTC
CDR3: CASRTKFPARNEQFF

J: TRBJ1-1
size: few
D: -
V: TRBV12-3/TRBV12-4
DNA: TGTGCCAGCAAGACGGAACCAGAGAACACTGAAGCTTTCTTT
CDR3: CASKTEPENTEAFF

J: TRBJ2-7
size: -
D: -
V: TRBV12-3/TRBV12-4
DNA: TGTGCCAGCACCCGTGGACAGTCGCCGACCTACGAGCAGTACTTC
CDR3: CASTRGQSPTYEQYF

J: TRBJ1-6
size: -
D: -
V: TRBV18
DNA: TGTGCCAGCTCACCCGGGGAGGGAATTTCACCCCTCCACTTT
CDR3: CASSPGEGISPLHF

J: TRBJ2-5
size: -
D: -
V: TRBV15
DNA: TGTGCCACCAGCAGAGCACGCGGGGGCCCTCAAGAGACCCAGTACTTC
CDR3: CATSRARGGPQETQYF

J: TRBJ2-7
size: -
D: -
V: TRBV7-9
DNA: TGTGCCAGCGTATCGGACGGTAGCTCCTACGAGCAGTACTTC
CDR3: CASVSDGSSYEQYF

J: TRBJ2-7
size: -
D: TRBD2
V: TRBV4-3
DNA: TGCGCCAGCAGCGCACGGGAGGTCTTAACCTACGAGCAGTACTTC
CDR3: CASSAREVLTYEQYF

J: TRBJ2-3
size: -
D: -
V: TRBV19
DNA: TGTGCCAGTAGTAACGCCCTATTACACGCAGATACGCAGTATTTT
CDR3: CASSNALLHADTQYF

J: TRBJ1-2
size: -
D: TRBD1
V: TRBV12-3/TRBV12-4
DNA: TGTGCCAGCACCCGAGGGACAGCCTATGGCTACACCTTC
CDR3: CASTRGTAYGYTF

J: TRBJ2-7
size: -
D: -
V: TRBV6-5
DNA: TGTGCCAGCAGTTACTCGGGCCTAGCCTTTCCCTACGAGCAGTACTTC
CDR3: CASSYSGLAFPYEQYF

J: TRBJ2-2
size: few
D: -
V: TRBV7-9
DNA: TGTGCCAGCAGCCTACCATTAGGGCAGGCGAACACCGGGGAGCGGTTTTTT
CDR3: CASSLPLGQANTGERFF

J: TRBJ2-1
size: -
D: -
V: TRBV27
DNA: TGTGCCAGCAGTCCGCTAGGGCCCCGGGACAATGAGCAGTTCTTC
CDR3: CASSPLGPRDNEQFF

J: TRBJ2-2
size: -
D: TRBD2
V: TRBV5-1
DNA: TGCGCCAGCCGTGGGACTAGCGGGACTGCCGGGGAGCTGTTTTTT
CDR3: CASRGTSGTAGELFF

J: TRBJ1-5
size: -
D: TRBD1
V: TRBV7-9
DNA: TGTGCCGGCAGCGCCGGGACAGGGAATCAGCCCCAGCATTTT
CDR3: CAGSAGTGNQPQHF